The present TCR beta chain was sequenced within a study of blood T cell repertoires in COVID-19 (dated by TCRdb to 2020 to 2021). Broadly, across the study: Collaborator samples came from the United States, Italy and Spain and covered acute and convalescent phases of COVID-19. The samples were drawn from the first 160 participants of the ongoing ImmuneRACE study and from 1,254 subjects provided by 6 global collaborators. The repertoires were released in a freely available public database intended as a resource for research on the immune response to SARS-CoV-2. Subjects who had been exposed to COVID-19, were actively infected with it, or had recovered from it provided the deeply sampled blood TCRbeta repertoires that made up the dataset. Sample metadata almost always included a de-identified subject ID, COVID-19 status, age in years and sex. The prospective study material was composed of cDNA or gDNA derived from T cells, B-cell-depleted T cells, or PBMCs. Where HLA class I and class II types were available, the types were taken from metadata supplied by the sample provider, not from assay-based typing.

On this clone: Its specific antigen is unknown. Base qualities were left out, and no much larger clone turns up one base away.

TCRbeta CDR3 regions were amplified from genomic DNA using the immunoSEQ Assay, a bias-controlled multiplex PCR. As for how the authors treated the data: The number of nucleated cells in each sample was estimated by amplification of reference gene primers within the assay. To quantify the absolute abundance of each unique TCRbeta CDR3 rearrangement, sequence reads were collapsed and filtered. For each sample, productive Simpson clonality was calculated as the square root of Simpson's diversity index across productive rearrangements. TCRdb limited this immuneACCESS table to in-frame rearrangements with V and J called. A share of clones is missing; checked studies link under half to unresolved V genes, and the rest is unexplained. V and J calls and clone size are given by that table; D and trimming were obtained from the DNA. The sample profile shows about 60,000 clones; about 90% of them were found once. The top ten hold roughly 7.6% of the sample.

Whole blood was collected in K2EDTA tubes by collaborating institutions according to the institutions' own protocols. For TCRbeta analysis, collaborator samples were shipped as frozen whole blood, as isolated PBMCs, or as DNA extracted from either sample type. The germline V gene (reference sequence) gives CDR1 as PRHDT and CDR2 as FYEKMQ. The CDR3 runs 13 amino acids, cysteine and phenylalanine included. The DNA shown is the 39-base CDR3, in frame from base 1. Germline trimming: 4 bases from V, 6 bases from J; junction bases outside gene matches: 1. Overall results and qualifications from the work: The amount of clinical and demographic metadata varied by source and participant and was provided uncurated.

The chain employs TRBV13 and TRBJ2-7, with TRBD2 matching 12 junction bases. The receptor was isolated from a human donor with active COVID-19. The donor label of this sample is uncertain. Specimen: peripheral blood. The bases are TGTGCCAGCAGCTGGACTAGCGGGATCGAGCAGTACTTC. This gives the protein CASSWTSGIEQYF. With the rest looked up from the reference TRBV13 and TRBJ2-7 genes rather than sequenced, the full variable domain is AAGVIQSPRHLIKEKRETATLKCYPIPRHDTVYWYQQGPGQDPQFLISFYEKMQSDKGSIPDRFSAQQFSDYHSELNMSSLELGDSALYFCASSWTSGIEQYFGPGTRLTVT.